This TCR beta chain is from a study of blood T cell repertoires in COVID-19 (dated by TCRdb to the early 2020s). For context, the study as a whole: The collaborator samples originated in the United States, Italy and Spain and spanned the acute and convalescent phases of COVID-19. Sample metadata almost always included a de-identified subject ID, COVID-19 status, age in years and sex. HLA class I and class II types, where available, came from metadata supplied by the sample provider rather than from assay-based typing. Subjects who had been exposed to COVID-19, were actively infected with it, or had recovered from it provided the deeply sampled blood TCRbeta repertoires that made up the dataset. The prospective study material was composed of cDNA or gDNA derived from T cells, B-cell-depleted T cells, or PBMCs. Samples were obtained from the ongoing ImmuneRACE study (first 160 participants) and from approximately 1,200 subjects provided by 6 global collaborators. The repertoires were released in a freely available public database intended as a resource for research on the immune response to SARS-CoV-2.

TCRbeta CDR3 regions were amplified from genomic DNA by means of the immunoSEQ Assay, a bias-controlled multiplex PCR. From the authors' description of their analysis: Within the assay, amplification of reference gene primers was used to estimate how many nucleated cells each sample contained. To quantify the absolute abundance of each unique TCRbeta CDR3 rearrangement, sequence reads were collapsed and filtered. Productive Simpson clonality was computed per sample as the square root of Simpson's diversity index over productive rearrangements. In TCRdb, the immuneACCESS table is reduced to in-frame sequences with V and J assigned. These tables do not hold every clone; where another copy was compared, an unresolved V gene accounts for under half, and the others remain unexplained. The DNA gave D and trimming, while V, J and clone size come from that table. The sample has 130,000 or so clones on record, about 83% of them singletons. Clones ranked in the top ten supply 1.6% of the sample.

V and J are trimmed by 5 bases and 7 bases, and the gene matches miss 19 bases of the junction. Spanning cysteine to phenylalanine, the CDR3 consists of 18 amino acids. Left in the record is the CDR3 DNA by itself, 54 bases read in frame from the first base. Per the germline V gene (reference sequence), MNHNY is the CDR1 and SVGAGI is the CDR2. Study-wide findings and limitations: The amount of clinical and demographic metadata varied by source and participant and was provided uncurated.

The collaborating institutions used their own protocols to collect whole blood in K2EDTA tubes. For TCRbeta analysis, collaborators shipped samples in one of three forms: frozen whole blood, isolated PBMCs, or DNA extracted from either of those sample types. Regarding this clone: Its antigen remains undetermined. Nothing much larger sits one base from this clone, and base qualities are not available.

This sequence originates from a human donor in a cohort sampled during active COVID-19. The sequenced material came from peripheral blood. The chain is encoded by TRBV6-6 joined to TRBJ2-5, with 10 bases matching TRBD2. CDR3 loop: CASSPGTSAPGFSGTQYF. The nucleotides are TGTGCCAGCAGTCCCGGGACTAGCGCCCCTGGGTTCTCAGGGACCCAGTACTTC.